This record looks at one T cell receptor (beta chain) sequence and its context. Its antigen is undetermined. Positive CCR7 selection of CD45RO-negative cells yielded the naive CD8 cells, and terminally differentiated effector memory CD45RA+ cells were excluded. The sample originates from a study of shared clonotypes between healthy human individuals. Turning to the study itself: Donors had three CD4 naive, three CD4 memory, two CD8 naive and one CD8 memory plate apiece.

This CDR3 comprises 15 residues. The V gene end was trimmed by 4 bases and the J gene end by 8 bases; junction bases not matched to a gene: 4. Germline values: CDR1 SGHAT, CDR2 FQNNGV. It was at deep level that the assay was run. Assay: immunoSEQ multiplex PCR; the TCRdb copy retains only in-frame clones and omits some. Here the sample spans about 580,000 clones, roughly 98% being singletons. Study-level points and caveats: In four donors, about 5% of naive CD4 clonotypes appeared in common.

The clonotype originates from a man younger than 45 in good health. The V gene is TRBV11-2, the J gene TRBJ2-1; TRBD2 matches at 14 bases. The sample was naive CD8+ T cells sorted from blood. CDR3 sequence (DNA): TGTGCCAGCAGCTCCACGGGACTAGCGGGAGATGAGCAGTTCTTC. Translated, it gives CASSSTGLAGDEQFF.